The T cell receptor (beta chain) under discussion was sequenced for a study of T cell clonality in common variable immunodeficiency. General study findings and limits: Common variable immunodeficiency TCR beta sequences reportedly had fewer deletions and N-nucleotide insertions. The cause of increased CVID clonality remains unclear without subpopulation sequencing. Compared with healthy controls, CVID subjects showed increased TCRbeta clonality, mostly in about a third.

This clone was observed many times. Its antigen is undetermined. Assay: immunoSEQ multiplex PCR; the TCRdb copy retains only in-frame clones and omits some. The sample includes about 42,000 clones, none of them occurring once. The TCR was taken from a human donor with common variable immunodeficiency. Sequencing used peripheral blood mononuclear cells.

The sequenced CDR3 bases are TGTGCCAGCAGCGCGGTAACTGAG. Encoded protein: CASSAVTE. The whole CDR3 region reads CASSAVTEQFF. V and J are TRBV7-2 and TRBJ2-1, with D unclear. The read ends 3 residues before the CDR3 terminus; that terminus is restored from the germline J gene. This CDR3 has 11 amino acids. CDR1 and CDR2 (germline): SGHTA, FQGNSA. Trimming took off 5 bases at V and 9 bases at J, with 8 bases between the two ends. Full variable domain (missing parts from reference TRBV7-2 and TRBJ2-1): GAGVSQSPSNKVTEKGKDVELRCDPISGHTALYWYRQSLGQGLEFLIYFQGNSAPDKSGLPSDRFSAERTGGSVSTLTIQRTQQEDSAVYLCASSAVTEQFFGPGTRLTVL.